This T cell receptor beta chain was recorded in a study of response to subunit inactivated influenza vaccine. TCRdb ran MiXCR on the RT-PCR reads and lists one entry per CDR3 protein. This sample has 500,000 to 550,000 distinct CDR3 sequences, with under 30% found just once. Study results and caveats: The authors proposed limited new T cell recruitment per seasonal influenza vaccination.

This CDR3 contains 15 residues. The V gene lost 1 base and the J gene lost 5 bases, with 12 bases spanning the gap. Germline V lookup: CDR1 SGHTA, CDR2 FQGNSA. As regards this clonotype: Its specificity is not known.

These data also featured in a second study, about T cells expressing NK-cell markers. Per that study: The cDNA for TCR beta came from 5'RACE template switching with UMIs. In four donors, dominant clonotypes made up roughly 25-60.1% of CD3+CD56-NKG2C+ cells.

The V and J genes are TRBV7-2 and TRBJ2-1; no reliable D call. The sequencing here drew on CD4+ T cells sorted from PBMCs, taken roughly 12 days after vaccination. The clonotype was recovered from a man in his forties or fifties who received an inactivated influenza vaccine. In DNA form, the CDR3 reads TGTGCCAGCAGCTTAGACGGGCGCACGAACAATGAGCAGTTCTTC. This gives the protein CASSLDGRTNNEQFF.